Listed below are T cell receptor beta chains from one sample, sequenced in a study of identical twins. MiXCR was run by TCRdb on the 5' RACE reads, yielding one entry per CDR3 protein. The sample lists about 700,000 distinct CDR3 sequences, 5.5% to 7.5% seen once, with 1.5% to 2% in the top ten. The sequenced material came from naive T cells sorted from blood. All receptors come from a man younger than 35 in good health. CDR3s include the opening cysteine and the closing phenylalanine or tryptophan. The order of the fields is CDR3 DNA, CDR3 protein, D gene, clone size, J gene, CDR3 length, V gene. The D gene is left open where the match is weak. Where a row states a size, it is once, few, many or the class of an expanded clone; other rows omit it.

CDR3 DNA: TGTGCTAGTGGTTCAGGGGATGGCGAGCAGTTCTTC
CDR3 protein: CASGSGDGEQFF
D gene: .
clone size: many
J gene: TRBJ2-1
CDR3 length: 12
V gene: TRBV12-5

CDR3 DNA: TGTGCCAGCAGCCAAGTAGGTGGCGGAGGCAATCAGCCCCAGCATTTT
CDR3 protein: CASSQVGGGGNQPQHF
D gene: .
clone size: .
J gene: TRBJ1-5
CDR3 length: 16
V gene: TRBV3-1

CDR3 DNA: TGTGCCACCAGTGATTTACTCAGCGTAGCCAAAAACATTCAGTACTTC
CDR3 protein: CATSDLLSVAKNIQYF
D gene: .
clone size: few
J gene: TRBJ2-4
CDR3 length: 16
V gene: TRBV24-1

CDR3 DNA: TGTGCCAGCAGCCAGTACCCGGAGACCGGGGAGCTGTTTTTT
CDR3 protein: CASSQYPETGELFF
D gene: .
clone size: few
J gene: TRBJ2-2
CDR3 length: 14
V gene: TRBV7-9

CDR3 DNA: TGTGCCAGCAGTCAACTCGTGGGTTACAATGAGCAGTTCTTC
CDR3 protein: CASSQLVGYNEQFF
D gene: .
clone size: many
J gene: TRBJ2-1
CDR3 length: 14
V gene: TRBV12-3/TRBV12-4

CDR3 DNA: TGCGCCAGCGGTAAACGGGAGGGCCGCTACGAGCAGTACTTC
CDR3 protein: CASGKREGRYEQYF
D gene: TRBD2
clone size: few
J gene: TRBJ2-7
CDR3 length: 14
V gene: TRBV5-1

CDR3 DNA: TGTGCCAGCAGCCCGGACAGGGGTGAAAAACTGTTTTTT
CDR3 protein: CASSPDRGEKLFF
D gene: TRBD1
clone size: many
J gene: TRBJ1-4
CDR3 length: 13
V gene: TRBV5-6

CDR3 DNA: TGCGCCAGCAGCCAAGGGCAGCGGGGGGGGATGGATACGCAGTATTTT
CDR3 protein: CASSQGQRGGMDTQYF
D gene: TRBD2
clone size: many
J gene: TRBJ2-3
CDR3 length: 16
V gene: TRBV4-1

CDR3 DNA: TGCAGTGCTGAGGAAGAGACCCAGTACTTC
CDR3 protein: CSAEEETQYF
D gene: .
clone size: many
J gene: TRBJ2-5
CDR3 length: 10
V gene: TRBV20-1

CDR3 DNA: TGTGCCAGCAGCCATGGGGGAAAAACCGGGGAGCTGTTTTTT
CDR3 protein: CASSHGGKTGELFF
D gene: .
clone size: .
J gene: TRBJ2-2
CDR3 length: 14
V gene: TRBV4-2

CDR3 DNA: TGTGCCAGCAGACCTCAGGGATCTGGCTCTGGGGCCAACGTCCTGACTTTC
CDR3 protein: CASRPQGSGSGANVLTF
D gene: .
clone size: few
J gene: TRBJ2-6
CDR3 length: 17
V gene: TRBV7-9

CDR3 DNA: TGCGCCAGCAGCTTGGACAGGGGGCTCGATCAGCCCCAGCATTTT
CDR3 protein: CASSLDRGLDQPQHF
D gene: TRBD1
clone size: many
J gene: TRBJ1-5
CDR3 length: 15
V gene: TRBV5-1

CDR3 DNA: TGCAGCGTGAGACTAGCATATACTTACGAGCAGTACTTC
CDR3 protein: CSVRLAYTYEQYF
D gene: TRBD2
clone size: many
J gene: TRBJ2-7
CDR3 length: 13
V gene: TRBV29-1

CDR3 DNA: TGCAGCGTTGAAGATGGTAACACCGGGGAGCTGTTTTTT
CDR3 protein: CSVEDGNTGELFF
D gene: .
clone size: few
J gene: TRBJ2-2
CDR3 length: 13
V gene: TRBV29-1

CDR3 DNA: TGTGCCAGCAGAAATAGCGGGATCAACACAGATACGCAGTATTTT
CDR3 protein: CASRNSGINTDTQYF
D gene: TRBD2
clone size: many
J gene: TRBJ2-3
CDR3 length: 15
V gene: TRBV28

CDR3 DNA: TGTGCCAGTATTGGATGGGGCGACACTGAAGCTTTCTTT
CDR3 protein: CASIGWGDTEAFF
D gene: .
clone size: .
J gene: TRBJ1-1
CDR3 length: 13
V gene: TRBV19

CDR3 DNA: TGTGCCAGCAGCCGGACTAGCCCGGATACGCAGTATTTT
CDR3 protein: CASSRTSPDTQYF
D gene: TRBD2
clone size: .
J gene: TRBJ2-3
CDR3 length: 13
V gene: TRBV12-3/TRBV12-4

CDR3 DNA: TGTGCCACCAGCAGAGATCGTAGCGGGTCGTTCTATGGCTACACCTTC
CDR3 protein: CATSRDRSGSFYGYTF
D gene: .
clone size: many
J gene: TRBJ1-2
CDR3 length: 16
V gene: TRBV15

CDR3 DNA: TGCAGTGCCGGGGCGGGGGACCGCGGGCAGTTCTTC
CDR3 protein: CSAGAGDRGQFF
D gene: TRBD2
clone size: .
J gene: TRBJ2-1
CDR3 length: 12
V gene: TRBV20-1

CDR3 DNA: TGCAGCGTTGCGACAGCCCCCTACGAGCAGTACTTC
CDR3 protein: CSVATAPYEQYF
D gene: .
clone size: .
J gene: TRBJ2-7
CDR3 length: 12
V gene: TRBV29-1

CDR3 DNA: TGTGCCAGCAGCCAATTGTTGATCTTTGAGCAGTTCTTC
CDR3 protein: CASSQLLIFEQFF
D gene: .
clone size: few
J gene: TRBJ2-1
CDR3 length: 13
V gene: TRBV3-1

CDR3 DNA: TGTGCCACCAGCAGACAGGGTACCTACACCTTC
CDR3 protein: CATSRQGTYTF
D gene: .
clone size: .
J gene: TRBJ1-2
CDR3 length: 11
V gene: TRBV15

CDR3 DNA: TGCAGTGCCCAGGACAGAGACTACGAGCAGTACTTC
CDR3 protein: CSAQDRDYEQYF
D gene: .
clone size: many
J gene: TRBJ2-7
CDR3 length: 12
V gene: TRBV20-1

CDR3 DNA: TGTGCCAGCAGCGTCAGGGGGGGGGATAATTCACCCCTCCACTTT
CDR3 protein: CASSVRGGDNSPLHF
D gene: TRBD1
clone size: many
J gene: TRBJ1-6
CDR3 length: 15
V gene: TRBV7-2

CDR3 DNA: TGTGCCACCAGCCCCGGGTGGGGCGACACTGAAGCTTTCTTT
CDR3 protein: CATSPGWGDTEAFF
D gene: .
clone size: .
J gene: TRBJ1-1
CDR3 length: 14
V gene: TRBV24-1

CDR3 DNA: TGTGCCAGCAGTGACAGCGTTAGGACCCAGTACTTC
CDR3 protein: CASSDSVRTQYF
D gene: .
clone size: many
J gene: TRBJ2-5
CDR3 length: 12
V gene: TRBV2

CDR3 DNA: TGTGCCATCAGTGAGGGTAGCGGGTTTACCTACGAGCAGTACTTC
CDR3 protein: CAISEGSGFTYEQYF
D gene: TRBD2
clone size: .
J gene: TRBJ2-7
CDR3 length: 15
V gene: TRBV10-3

CDR3 DNA: TGCGCCAGCAGCCCGTACTTGAACAGGGTTGGCAATGAGCAGTTCTTC
CDR3 protein: CASSPYLNRVGNEQFF
D gene: .
clone size: few
J gene: TRBJ2-1
CDR3 length: 16
V gene: TRBV5-1

CDR3 DNA: TGCGCCAGCAGCTTCGAAGGCCTCGCGAACACCGGGGAGCTGTTTTTT
CDR3 protein: CASSFEGLANTGELFF
D gene: .
clone size: many
J gene: TRBJ2-2
CDR3 length: 16
V gene: TRBV4-3

CDR3 DNA: TGTGCCAGCAGCTTAGCTGGACAGAACTTTAACTATGGCTACACCTTC
CDR3 protein: CASSLAGQNFNYGYTF
D gene: .
clone size: few
J gene: TRBJ1-2
CDR3 length: 16
V gene: TRBV7-9

CDR3 DNA: TGTGCTAGTGGTTTGGTACTAGGGACAGGGCACCGCACTGAAGCTTTCTTT
CDR3 protein: CASGLVLGTGHRTEAFF
D gene: TRBD1
clone size: few
J gene: TRBJ1-1
CDR3 length: 17
V gene: TRBV12-5

CDR3 DNA: TGCGCCAGCAGCTTGCGGGAGGGGGATACGCAGTATTTT
CDR3 protein: CASSLREGDTQYF
D gene: TRBD2
clone size: many
J gene: TRBJ2-3
CDR3 length: 13
V gene: TRBV5-1

CDR3 DNA: TGTGCCAGCAGCGTGGGGCTGAAGGAGACCCAGTACTTC
CDR3 protein: CASSVGLKETQYF
D gene: .
clone size: many
J gene: TRBJ2-5
CDR3 length: 13
V gene: TRBV9

CDR3 DNA: TGCGCCAGCAGCCGGTGGGAGTTCACAGATACGCAGTATTTT
CDR3 protein: CASSRWEFTDTQYF
D gene: .
clone size: few
J gene: TRBJ2-3
CDR3 length: 14
V gene: TRBV4-1

CDR3 DNA: TGTGCCAGCAGTTTATTCTTTGGGTGGCCAGGGGTAGGTGGGGCCAACGTCCTGACTTTC
CDR3 protein: CASSLFFGWPGVGGANVLTF
D gene: .
clone size: few
J gene: TRBJ2-6
CDR3 length: 20
V gene: TRBV27

CDR3 DNA: TGTGCCAGCAGCTCACCGGGACAGGAGGACTACGAGCAGTACTTC
CDR3 protein: CASSSPGQEDYEQYF
D gene: TRBD1
clone size: many
J gene: TRBJ2-7
CDR3 length: 15
V gene: TRBV7-2

CDR3 DNA: TGTGCCAGCAGCCAAACAGGGATCTATGGCTACACCTTC
CDR3 protein: CASSQTGIYGYTF
D gene: .
clone size: few
J gene: TRBJ1-2
CDR3 length: 13
V gene: TRBV27

CDR3 DNA: TGCGCCAGCAGCCCCCAAGGAGATTCACCCCTCCACTTT
CDR3 protein: CASSPQGDSPLHF
D gene: .
clone size: many
J gene: TRBJ1-6
CDR3 length: 13
V gene: TRBV5-1

CDR3 DNA: TGTGCCAGCAGCCCGGGACACATGAACACTGAAGCTTTCTTT
CDR3 protein: CASSPGHMNTEAFF
D gene: .
clone size: few
J gene: TRBJ1-1
CDR3 length: 14
V gene: TRBV12-3/TRBV12-4

CDR3 DNA: TGTGCCAGCAGCTTAGAACGTCTAGATACGCAGTATTTT
CDR3 protein: CASSLERLDTQYF
D gene: .
clone size: many
J gene: TRBJ2-3
CDR3 length: 13
V gene: TRBV7-6

CDR3 DNA: TGCAGCGTTGAATCGCCGGGGGATCCGAACACCGGGGAGCTGTTTTTT
CDR3 protein: CSVESPGDPNTGELFF
D gene: .
clone size: .
J gene: TRBJ2-2
CDR3 length: 16
V gene: TRBV29-1

CDR3 DNA: TGCAGTGCTAGAGATCCGGGCGGGTGGACCTACGAGCAGTACTTC
CDR3 protein: CSARDPGGWTYEQYF
D gene: .
clone size: few
J gene: TRBJ2-7
CDR3 length: 15
V gene: TRBV20-1

CDR3 DNA: TGCAGCGTCCTTGATCAGGGGCCCAATCAGCCCCAGCATTTT
CDR3 protein: CSVLDQGPNQPQHF
D gene: .
clone size: many
J gene: TRBJ1-5
CDR3 length: 14
V gene: TRBV29-1

CDR3 DNA: TGTGCCAGCACCTTCAAACTTTCTCACTCTGGAAACACCATATATTTT
CDR3 protein: CASTFKLSHSGNTIYF
D gene: .
clone size: many
J gene: TRBJ1-3
CDR3 length: 16
V gene: TRBV5-6

CDR3 DNA: TGCAGTGCTAGAGAGCCATATAGCGGGTACGAGCAGTACTTC
CDR3 protein: CSAREPYSGYEQYF
D gene: TRBD2
clone size: few
J gene: TRBJ2-7
CDR3 length: 14
V gene: TRBV20-1

CDR3 DNA: TGTGCCAGCAGTTTGTTTGGGGGCTTGAGGGAGCAGTACTTC
CDR3 protein: CASSLFGGLREQYF
D gene: .
clone size: few
J gene: TRBJ2-7
CDR3 length: 14
V gene: TRBV27

CDR3 DNA: TGTGCCAGCAGCCAAGCTAGCGGAAGATATTATACGCAGTATTTT
CDR3 protein: CASSQASGRYYTQYF
D gene: TRBD2
clone size: .
J gene: TRBJ2-3
CDR3 length: 15
V gene: TRBV14

CDR3 DNA: TGTGCCAGCTCAACGACAGAGACCTACGAGCAGTACTTC
CDR3 protein: CASSTTETYEQYF
D gene: .
clone size: few
J gene: TRBJ2-7
CDR3 length: 13
V gene: TRBV18

CDR3 DNA: TGTGCCAGCAGTTCGATCTTTCATCAAACGGAGGGCTACACCTTC
CDR3 protein: CASSSIFHQTEGYTF
D gene: .
clone size: many
J gene: TRBJ1-2
CDR3 length: 15
V gene: TRBV6-2/TRBV6-3

CDR3 DNA: TGTGCCAGCAGTGAACATCGAGAGACCCAGTACTTC
CDR3 protein: CASSEHRETQYF
D gene: .
clone size: many
J gene: TRBJ2-5
CDR3 length: 12
V gene: TRBV25-1

CDR3 DNA: TGCGCCAGCAGCCCGGCTTTGGTGACAGGGTCGGGGGAGACCCAGTACTTC
CDR3 protein: CASSPALVTGSGETQYF
D gene: TRBD1
clone size: .
J gene: TRBJ2-5
CDR3 length: 17
V gene: TRBV5-1

CDR3 DNA: TGTGCCAGCACCTACAATGAGCAGTTCTTC
CDR3 protein: CASTYNEQFF
D gene: .
clone size: .
J gene: TRBJ2-1
CDR3 length: 10
V gene: TRBV2

CDR3 DNA: TGTGCCAGCAGTCGAACGGGGGGAAACACCATATATTTT
CDR3 protein: CASSRTGGNTIYF
D gene: .
clone size: many
J gene: TRBJ1-3
CDR3 length: 13
V gene: TRBV12-3/TRBV12-4

CDR3 DNA: TGCAGTGCTAGGAGACCGGGACAGGGCCATAGCAATCAGCCCCAGCATTTT
CDR3 protein: CSARRPGQGHSNQPQHF
D gene: TRBD1
clone size: many
J gene: TRBJ1-5
CDR3 length: 17
V gene: TRBV20-1